This T cell receptor (beta chain) was sequenced for a study of blood T cells in healthy people across ages. The V gene lost 1 base and the J gene lost 0 bases, with 6 bases spanning the gap. The CDR3 runs to 14 residues. A second PCR of about 7 to 12 cycles used a sample-barcoded 5' primer and a J-beta primer mix. TCRdb ran MiXCR on the 5' RACE reads and lists one entry per CDR3 protein. The sample has 600,000 to 650,000 distinct CDR3 sequences, about 53% seen once. Many counts were recorded for this clonotype. The sequenced sample was blood. The sequence was obtained from a man aged 55-75 years in good health. The chain is built from TRBV12-3 or TRBV12-4 and TRBJ1-1; no definite D call. The CDR3 sequence is CASSLGQMNTEAFF. CDR3 bases: TGTGCCAGCAGTTTAGGGCAGATGAACACTGAAGCTTTCTTT.